A single sample is the source of the 8 T cell receptor beta chains below, sequenced in a study of CD8 T cells in ankylosing spondylitis. TCRdb reanalysed the 5' RACE reads using MiXCR and keeps one entry per CDR3 protein. The sample contains 200,000 to 300,000 distinct CDR3 sequences, around 7.8% of which appear only once. The sequencing input was blood, either unsorted or a sorted T cell fraction (not recorded which). Source of these receptors: a male donor with ankylosing spondylitis or in good health (not recorded which).

This clonotype has more than one count but fewer than ten. The V and J genes are TRBV7-2 and TRBJ2-3; 7 bases are a match to TRBD1. The V and J ends lost 4 bases and 6 bases, in that order; junction bases with no gene match: 10. The CDR3 length is 15 residues. CDR1 is SGHTA and CDR2 is FQGNSA in the germline V gene. The DNA of the CDR3 is TGTGCCAGCAGCTGGGGAACAGGGGCAGGGGATACGCAGTATTTT. As protein: CASSWGTGAGDTQYF.

This clonotype has a count of ten or more. V and J are TRBV6-2 or TRBV6-3 and TRBJ2-7; D may match TRBD1 or TRBD2 (5 bases each). With 2 bases removed from V and 3 bases from J, the gap between germline ends came to 8 bases. The CDR3 sequence is 13 residues long. Germline-derived CDR1 and CDR2 are MNHEY and SVGEGT. The CDR3 protein is CASSYGTNYEQYF. DNA of the CDR3: TGTGCCAGCAGTTACGGGACCAACTACGAGCAGTACTTC.

This clonotype was seen many times. The V call is TRBV5-1, the J call TRBJ1-4; 8 bases fit TRBD1. V shed 4 bases and J 8 bases; nucleotides not matched to a gene: 13. In germline, CDR1 is SGHRS, CDR2 YFSETQ. The CDR3 covers 16 residues. CDR3 in amino acids: CASSSAGQGAAEKLFF. For the CDR3, the DNA is TGCGCCAGCAGCAGTGCAGGGCAGGGGGCGGCGGAAAAACTGTTTTTT.

This clonotype has a handful of counts. The chain couples TRBV7-2 to TRBJ2-1; 10 bases fit TRBD1. The CDR3 extends over 16 amino acids. From germline, CDR1 is SGHTA and CDR2 FQGNSA. The V segment lost 5 bases and the J segment 8 bases; nucleotides outside the gene matches: 12. For the CDR3, the DNA is TGTGCCAGCAGCACTAGACAGGGGGCGTCCGGGGATGAGCAGTTCTTC. Translation: CASSTRQGASGDEQFF.

This clonotype was found a few times. The V gene is TRBV13, the J gene TRBJ1-2, with a tentative D call TRBD1 (6 bases). Germline V gives CDR1 PRHDT, CDR2 FYEKMQ (reference sequence). This CDR3 spans 14 amino acids. Trimming took 7 bases from V and 3 from J, leaving 15 bases between them. The CDR3 spells CASNRDRSYYGYTF. The CDR3 DNA sequence: TGTGCCAGCAACAGGGACCGATCGTACTATGGCTACACCTTC.

This clonotype was observed at least ten times. A read error may account for a junction end that differs from germline. The chain links TRBV5-1 to TRBJ2-5, with D possibly TRBD1 on 5 matching bases. This CDR3 has 13 amino acids. Germline CDR1 SGHRS, CDR2 YFSETQ. CDR3 residues: CASSLGQQETQYF. Here the CDR3 DNA reads TGTGCCAGCAGTTTGGGGCAGCAAGAGACCCAGTACTTC.

The V gene is TRBV4-3, the J gene TRBJ2-2; possible D gene TRBD1, 5 bases. V was pared by 4 bases and J by 6 bases, with 12 bases between. Germline CDR1 reads LGHNA; CDR2 reads YSLEER. The CDR3 totals 14 residues. In nucleotides, the CDR3 is TGCGCCAGCAGCCCGGAAGTGGGGCCCGGGGAGCTGTTTTTT. Translated, it gives CASSPEVGPGELFF.

Ten or more counts support this clonotype. V usage is TRBV7-9 and J usage is TRBJ1-6; D gene uncertain. V lost 1 base to trimming and J lost 0 bases, with 4 bases between them. This CDR3 has 15 amino acids. From germline, CDR1 is SEHNR and CDR2 FQNEAQ (reference sequence). DNA of the CDR3: TGTGCCAGCAGCTTAGACAGCTCCTATAATTCACCCCTCCACTTT. It is translated as CASSLDSSYNSPLHF. Filled out from reference TRBV7-9 and TRBJ1-6, the complete variable domain reads DTGVSQNPRHKITKRGQNVTFRCDPISEHNRLYWYRQTLGQGPEFLTYFQNEAQLEKSRLLSDRFSAERPKGSFSTLEIQRTEQGDSAMYLCASSLDSSYNSPLHFGNGTRLTVT.